This TCR beta chain was captured by sequencing in a study of shared clonotypes between healthy human individuals. There are 17 residues in the CDR3. CDR1 is MDHEN, CDR2 SYDVKM, per germline. V lost 8 bases and J lost 4, with 24 bases in between. Whole-study findings and limits: A few donors had roughly 5% of their naive CD4 clonotypes in common.

To note about this clone: Its antigen is as yet unknown.

Assay used: immunoSEQ multiplex PCR; TCRdb lists only in-frame clones, some missing. The table records around 2.5 million clones, under 95% of them present only once. Source material: naive CD4+ T cells from PBMCs. Subset of the sample: CD45RA+ positively selected. This receptor was taken from a man aged 18 to 35 in good health. Some clones in this sample may be carry-over from other donors' samples. The chain is built from TRBV28 and TRBJ1-3; no firm D call. The CDR3 protein is CASSQTRTRSLGNTIYF. The CDR3 DNA sequence: TGTGCCAGCTCTCAAACCCGGACGAGGTCGTTGGGAAACACCATATATTTT.